A selection of T cell receptor beta chains follows, all from one sample in a study of T cell responses to AZD1222 COVID-19 vaccine. Only in-frame clones appear in the TCRdb table, and some are missing; sequencing was by immunoSEQ multiplex PCR. The sample lists about 180,000 clones, approximately 90% occurring once. The source was peripheral blood, collected 28 days after the second dose of the MenACWY control vaccine. The receptors were gathered from an adult who received the MenACWY meningococcal vaccine as a control. The CDR3 runs from the conserved cysteine through the conserved F or W. Fields, in order: D gene, clone size, V gene, CDR3 length, J gene, CDR3 DNA, CDR3 protein. D genes are given only for firm matches. Clone sizes are given selectively: once, few, many, or a class where the clone is expanded.

d_gene: .
abundance: .
v_gene: TRBV5-4
len: 15
j_gene: TRBJ1-6
CDR3nt: TGTGCCAGCAGCTTAGGGAGCTCCTATAATTCACCCCTCCACTTT
CDR3aa: CASSLGSSYNSPLHF

d_gene: .
abundance: .
v_gene: TRBV4-3
len: 15
j_gene: TRBJ1-2
CDR3nt: TGCGCCAGCAGCCAAGAGGAAGTTGGGGTTGGTGGCTACACCTTC
CDR3aa: CASSQEEVGVGGYTF

d_gene: TRBD1
abundance: .
v_gene: TRBV3-1/TRBV3-2
len: 17
j_gene: TRBJ1-1
CDR3nt: TGTGCCAGCAGCCAAGAAGACAGGGTGAAAAATAACACTGAAGCTTTCTTT
CDR3aa: CASSQEDRVKNNTEAFF

d_gene: .
abundance: .
v_gene: TRBV24-1
len: 13
j_gene: TRBJ2-5
CDR3nt: TGTGCCAGCGGGGATCCGGGCAGGGAGACCCAGTACTTC
CDR3aa: CASGDPGRETQYF

d_gene: .
abundance: .
v_gene: TRBV29-1
len: 14
j_gene: TRBJ2-2
CDR3nt: TGCAGCGTTGCCGACAGGTTTGTTGGTGGGGAGCTGTTTTTT
CDR3aa: CSVADRFVGGELFF

d_gene: TRBD1
abundance: .
v_gene: TRBV7-9
len: 17
j_gene: TRBJ1-4
CDR3nt: TGTGCCAGCAGCTTAGGACTGGACAGGGGGCCTCATGAAAAACTGTTTTTT
CDR3aa: CASSLGLDRGPHEKLFF

d_gene: .
abundance: .
v_gene: TRBV6-5
len: 15
j_gene: TRBJ2-7
CDR3nt: TGTGCCAGCAGTTACTCGACAGCAGGACCCTACGAGCAGTACTTC
CDR3aa: CASSYSTAGPYEQYF

d_gene: TRBD2
abundance: .
v_gene: TRBV20-1
len: 15
j_gene: TRBJ2-7
CDR3nt: TGCAGTGCTAGTGTGGCTAGCGGGCCCGCCTACGAGCAGTACTTC
CDR3aa: CSASVASGPAYEQYF

d_gene: TRBD1
abundance: .
v_gene: TRBV7-3
len: 14
j_gene: TRBJ1-2
CDR3nt: TGTGCCAGCAGCTTACGGGGACAGGGACGCGGCTACACCTTC
CDR3aa: CASSLRGQGRGYTF

d_gene: .
abundance: .
v_gene: TRBV15
len: 13
j_gene: TRBJ1-5
CDR3nt: TGTGCCACCAGCAGCGAGGGCAATCAGCCCCAGCATTTT
CDR3aa: CATSSEGNQPQHF

d_gene: .
abundance: .
v_gene: TRBV18
len: 15
j_gene: TRBJ2-7
CDR3nt: TGTGCCAGCTCATCAACGACCGGGGGCTCCTACGAGCAGTACTTC
CDR3aa: CASSSTTGGSYEQYF

d_gene: TRBD1
abundance: .
v_gene: TRBV25-1
len: 12
j_gene: TRBJ2-7
CDR3nt: TGTGCCAGCAGTGGGGGACAGTACGAGCAGTACTTC
CDR3aa: CASSGGQYEQYF

d_gene: .
abundance: .
v_gene: TRBV9
len: 14
j_gene: TRBJ2-2
CDR3nt: TGTGCCAGCAGCGCTTACAGGGACGCCGGGGAGCTGTTTTTT
CDR3aa: CASSAYRDAGELFF

d_gene: TRBD2
abundance: .
v_gene: TRBV4-3
len: 16
j_gene: TRBJ2-2
CDR3nt: TGCGCCAGCAGCCCGGAGGGACTAGCGAACACCGGGGAGCTGTTTTTT
CDR3aa: CASSPEGLANTGELFF

d_gene: .
abundance: .
v_gene: TRBV10-1
len: 13
j_gene: TRBJ1-1
CDR3nt: TGCGCCACCTCGGGGGGGGCGAACACTGAAGCTTTCTTT
CDR3aa: CATSGGANTEAFF

d_gene: .
abundance: .
v_gene: TRBV19
len: 16
j_gene: TRBJ1-5
CDR3nt: TGTGCCAGTAGTATATTCACAGGGAAAGGGCATCAGCCCCAGCATTTT
CDR3aa: CASSIFTGKGHQPQHF

d_gene: TRBD1
abundance: .
v_gene: TRBV5-1
len: 15
j_gene: TRBJ1-1
CDR3nt: TGCGCCAGCAGCTTTACAGGGGGCGCGGGCACTGAAGCTTTCTTT
CDR3aa: CASSFTGGAGTEAFF

d_gene: .
abundance: .
v_gene: TRBV9
len: 16
j_gene: TRBJ1-2
CDR3nt: TGTGCCAGCAGCGTAGGAGTAGGGGGGAATAACTATGGCTACACCTTC
CDR3aa: CASSVGVGGNNYGYTF

d_gene: .
abundance: .
v_gene: TRBV10-1
len: 15
j_gene: TRBJ1-4
CDR3nt: TGCGCCAGCAGTGAGGGGACGGCAGGTGGTGAAAAACTGTTTTTT
CDR3aa: CASSEGTAGGEKLFF

d_gene: .
abundance: .
v_gene: TRBV12-3/TRBV12-4
len: 13
j_gene: TRBJ1-4
CDR3nt: TGTGCCAGCAGTCCCTTTGGGACTCAAAAACTGTTTTTT
CDR3aa: CASSPFGTQKLFF

d_gene: .
abundance: .
v_gene: TRBV18
len: 15
j_gene: TRBJ2-1
CDR3nt: TGTGCCAGCTCACCTCCGGGGACTGGTTTCAATGAGCAGTTCTTC
CDR3aa: CASSPPGTGFNEQFF

d_gene: .
abundance: .
v_gene: TRBV6-5
len: 13
j_gene: TRBJ1-5
CDR3nt: TGTGCCAGCAGTTGGGACCAGAATCAGCCCCAGCATTTT
CDR3aa: CASSWDQNQPQHF

d_gene: .
abundance: .
v_gene: TRBV19
len: 11
j_gene: TRBJ2-1
CDR3nt: TGTGCCAGTACCCAGGGGGGGGAGCAGTTCTTC
CDR3aa: CASTQGGEQFF

d_gene: .
abundance: .
v_gene: TRBV28
len: 14
j_gene: TRBJ1-2
CDR3nt: TGTGCCAGCAGCCTTTCGGACAGTAGATATGGCTACACCTTC
CDR3aa: CASSLSDSRYGYTF

d_gene: .
abundance: .
v_gene: TRBV14
len: 14
j_gene: TRBJ2-2
CDR3nt: TGTGCCAGCAGCAGGACGGTAAACACCGGGGAGCTGTTTTTT
CDR3aa: CASSRTVNTGELFF

d_gene: TRBD1
abundance: .
v_gene: TRBV11-3
len: 15
j_gene: TRBJ2-1
CDR3nt: TGTGCCAGCAGACTCATCCTCAGGGGGTTTGTAGCTGGGCTCTTC
CDR3aa: CASRLILRGFVAGLF

d_gene: .
abundance: .
v_gene: TRBV28
len: 13
j_gene: TRBJ2-7
CDR3nt: TGTGCCACCGAAAGGGGGGTAAGGTACGAGCAGTACTTC
CDR3aa: CATERGVRYEQYF

d_gene: .
abundance: .
v_gene: TRBV9
len: 14
j_gene: TRBJ1-6
CDR3nt: TGTGCCAGCAGCTCACAGGGAGTATTTTCACCCCTCCACTTT
CDR3aa: CASSSQGVFSPLHF

d_gene: .
abundance: .
v_gene: TRBV30
len: 13
j_gene: TRBJ1-1
CDR3nt: TGTGCCTGGAGTGTAGGGATGAACACTGAGGCTTTCTTT
CDR3aa: CAWSVGMNTEAFF

d_gene: .
abundance: .
v_gene: TRBV28
len: 14
j_gene: TRBJ2-1
CDR3nt: TGTGCCAGCACCAGAAGTTTGTCCTACAATGAGCAGTTCTTC
CDR3aa: CASTRSLSYNEQFF

d_gene: TRBD2
abundance: once
v_gene: TRBV4-1
len: 15
j_gene: TRBJ2-5
CDR3nt: TGCGCCAGCAGCCAGCAGCTAGCGGGATTGGAGACCCAGTACTTC
CDR3aa: CASSQQLAGLETQYF

d_gene: .
abundance: .
v_gene: TRBV4-3
len: 14
j_gene: TRBJ1-2
CDR3nt: TGCGCCAGCAGCCAAGATCGACTGAACTATGGCTACACCTTC
CDR3aa: CASSQDRLNYGYTF

d_gene: .
abundance: .
v_gene: TRBV28
len: 11
j_gene: TRBJ2-7
CDR3nt: TGTGCCACAAGGGGATCCTACGAGCAGTACTTC
CDR3aa: CATRGSYEQYF

d_gene: .
abundance: .
v_gene: TRBV7-9
len: 14
j_gene: TRBJ1-1
CDR3nt: TGTGCCAGCAGCTTTACACAGGGGAACACTGAAGCTTTCTTT
CDR3aa: CASSFTQGNTEAFF

d_gene: .
abundance: .
v_gene: TRBV6-4
len: 14
j_gene: TRBJ2-7
CDR3nt: TGTGCCAGCAGTGAAGGAGGAGCAGGGTTCGAGCAGTACTTC
CDR3aa: CASSEGGAGFEQYF

d_gene: TRBD1
abundance: .
v_gene: TRBV10-2
len: 16
j_gene: TRBJ1-5
CDR3nt: TGCGCCAGCAGTACACAGGGGGCGCGGAGCAATCAGCCCCAGCATTTT
CDR3aa: CASSTQGARSNQPQHF

d_gene: .
abundance: .
v_gene: TRBV20-1
len: 13
j_gene: TRBJ2-2
CDR3nt: TGCAGTGCTAGTCCCTCGGGCACCGGGGAGCTGTTTTTT
CDR3aa: CSASPSGTGELFF

d_gene: TRBD2
abundance: .
v_gene: TRBV11-1
len: 16
j_gene: TRBJ2-1
CDR3nt: TGTGCCAGCAGCTTAACTTCTAGCGGGAGTTACAATGAGCAGTTCTTC
CDR3aa: CASSLTSSGSYNEQFF

d_gene: .
abundance: .
v_gene: TRBV3-1/TRBV3-2
len: 16
j_gene: TRBJ2-6
CDR3nt: TGTGCCAGCAGCCAAGGAGTTAACTCTGGGGCCAACGTCCTGACTTTC
CDR3aa: CASSQGVNSGANVLTF

d_gene: TRBD1
abundance: .
v_gene: TRBV7-9
len: 14
j_gene: TRBJ1-2
CDR3nt: TGTGCCAGCAGCTATGGCGGGACAGCCTATGGCTACACCTTC
CDR3aa: CASSYGGTAYGYTF

d_gene: TRBD2
abundance: .
v_gene: TRBV24-1
len: 17
j_gene: TRBJ2-3
CDR3nt: TGTGCCACCAGTGACCCCCTAGGACTAGCGGGGGCAGATACGCAGTATTTT
CDR3aa: CATSDPLGLAGADTQYF

d_gene: TRBD2
abundance: .
v_gene: TRBV6-2/TRBV6-3
len: 15
j_gene: TRBJ2-7
CDR3nt: TGTGCCAGCAGTTACTCACTAGCGCCCGTCTACGAGCAGTACTTC
CDR3aa: CASSYSLAPVYEQYF

d_gene: .
abundance: .
v_gene: TRBV11-2
len: 14
j_gene: TRBJ2-3
CDR3nt: TGTGCCAGCGCAAATCGGGGTAGCACAGATACGCAGTATTTT
CDR3aa: CASANRGSTDTQYF